A single T cell receptor (beta chain) is shown here with its context. Antigen specificity is unknown. This sample was taken from a study of beta chain features in type 1 diabetes. Regarding the study as a whole: Shorter TCRB CDR3s, moderately but significantly so, were found in Type 1 diabetes patients in all four CD4+ subsets. The similarity of naive, central memory and Treg TCRB repertoires appeared greater among patients than among healthy donors.

The CDR3 sequence is 13 residues long. Germline CDR1 and CDR2: SNHLY and FYNNEI. Trimming stripped 9 bases from V and 4 bases from J, with 13 bases between. Of the isolated RNA, all was reverse transcribed, and so the sequenced material was expressed TCRB transcripts. Sequencing produced, on average, approximately 970,000 reads for the stem cell-like memory T cell samples. Sequencing used immunoSEQ multiplex PCR; TCRdb keeps in-frame clones, though not all of them. Among fewer than 20,000 clones listed, over 45% were seen once. Without exception, sorted populations had purity beyond 98%. The rearrangement joins TRBV2 to TRBJ2-1, with unresolved D. This TCR derives from a woman between 18 and 30 years old in good health. What was sequenced was stem cell memory CD4+ T cells from blood. Written as DNA, the CDR3 is TGTGCCAGTGGCCCCACTACTTACAATGAGCAGTTCTTC. Its protein is CASGPTTYNEQFF.